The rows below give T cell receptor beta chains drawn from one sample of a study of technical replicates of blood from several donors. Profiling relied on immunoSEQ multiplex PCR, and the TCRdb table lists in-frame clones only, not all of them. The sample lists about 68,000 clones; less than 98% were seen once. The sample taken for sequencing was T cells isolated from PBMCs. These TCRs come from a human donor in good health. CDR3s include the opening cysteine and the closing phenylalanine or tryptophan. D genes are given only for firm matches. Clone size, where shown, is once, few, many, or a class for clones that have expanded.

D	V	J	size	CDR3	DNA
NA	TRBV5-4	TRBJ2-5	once	CASLDSTYQETQYF	TGTGCCAGTTTGGACTCGACCTACCAAGAGACCCAGTACTTC
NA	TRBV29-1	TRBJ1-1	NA	CSSRTSMNTEAFF	TGCAGCTCTCGGACATCCATGAACACTGAAGCTTTCTTT
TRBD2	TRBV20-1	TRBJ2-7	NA	CSAKLAGEQYF	TGCAGTGCGAAACTAGCGGGCGAGCAGTACTTC
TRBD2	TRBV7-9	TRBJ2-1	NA	CASSQNQGLADNEQFF	TGTGCCAGCAGCCAAAATCAGGGACTAGCGGACAATGAGCAGTTCTTC
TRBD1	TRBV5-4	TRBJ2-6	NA	CASNPGQGDSGANVLTF	TGTGCCAGCAACCCCGGACAGGGAGACTCTGGGGCCAACGTCCTGACTTTC
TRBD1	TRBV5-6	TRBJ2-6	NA	CASSQDRGNVLTF	TGTGCCAGCAGCCAGGACAGGGGTAACGTCCTGACTTTC
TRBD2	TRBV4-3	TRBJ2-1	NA	CASSQRSLADSYNEQFF	TGCGCCAGCAGCCAAAGAAGCCTAGCGGACTCCTACAATGAGCAGTTCTTC
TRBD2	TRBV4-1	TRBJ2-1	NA	CASSQDKTGRDEQFF	TGCGCCAGCAGCCAAGATAAAACGGGGAGGGATGAGCAGTTCTTC
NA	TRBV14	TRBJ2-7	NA	CASSQVSWRGPLEQYF	TGTGCCAGCAGCCAAGTCTCCTGGCGGGGACCCCTTGAGCAGTACTTC
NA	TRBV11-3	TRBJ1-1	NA	CASRSYLESTEAFF	TGTGCCAGCAGGTCATATTTAGAGAGCACTGAAGCTTTCTTT
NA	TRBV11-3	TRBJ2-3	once	CASSPRGGWTDTQYF	TGTGCCAGCAGCCCCAGGGGCGGGTGGACAGATACGCAGTATTTT
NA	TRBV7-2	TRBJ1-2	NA	CASSATRAHGYTF	TGTGCCAGCAGCGCTACCAGGGCCCATGGCTACACCTTC
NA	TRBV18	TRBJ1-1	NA	CASSPLQGRDTEAFF	TGTGCCAGCTCACCCTTACAGGGTAGGGACACTGAAGCTTTCTTT
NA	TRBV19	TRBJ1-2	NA	CASSIFGSLAHGYTF	TGTGCCAGTAGTATATTTGGATCCCTAGCACATGGCTACACCTTC
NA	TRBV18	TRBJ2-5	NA	CASSPAGQETQYF	TGTGCCAGCTCACCAGCAGGTCAAGAGACCCAGTACTTC
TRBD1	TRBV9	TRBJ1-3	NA	CASSPSGDRAGNTIYF	TGTGCCAGCAGTCCTAGTGGAGACAGGGCTGGAAACACCATATATTTT
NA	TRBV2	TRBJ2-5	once	CASRGHPGGETQYF	TGTGCCAGCAGGGGACACCCCGGTGGTGAGACCCAGTACTTC
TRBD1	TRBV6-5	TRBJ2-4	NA	CASGTGEGSIQYF	TGTGCCAGTGGGACAGGGGAGGGGAGCATTCAGTACTTC
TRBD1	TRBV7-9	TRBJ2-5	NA	CASSPKLTGSETQYF	TGTGCCAGCAGCCCAAAACTGACAGGGTCAGAGACCCAGTACTTC
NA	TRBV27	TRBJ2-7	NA	CASSFSSDYEQYF	TGTGCCAGCAGTTTTAGCAGCGACTACGAGCAGTACTTC
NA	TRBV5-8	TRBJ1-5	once	CASSNGGQPQHF	TGTGCCAGCAGCAACGGGGGTCAGCCCCAGCATTTT
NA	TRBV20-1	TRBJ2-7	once	CSVIRVYEQYF	TGCAGTGTCATCAGGGTCTACGAGCAGTACTTC
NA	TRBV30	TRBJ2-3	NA	CAWSVRRVLTDTQYF	TGTGCCTGGAGTGTCCGCCGGGTTCTCACAGATACGCAGTATTTT
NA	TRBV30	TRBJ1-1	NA	CAWVQGNTEAFF	TGTGCCTGGGTACAGGGGAACACTGAAGCTTTCTTT
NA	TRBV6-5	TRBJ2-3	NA	CASTGGTDTQYF	TGTGCCAGCACCGGGGGAACAGATACGCAGTATTTT
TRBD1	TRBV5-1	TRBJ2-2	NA	CASSPRDRPNTGELFF	TGCGCCAGCAGCCCTAGGGACAGGCCGAACACCGGGGAGCTGTTTTTT
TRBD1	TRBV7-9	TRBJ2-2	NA	CASSFPTGTGGIGELFF	TGTGCCAGCAGCTTTCCCACCGGGACAGGGGGTATCGGGGAGCTGTTTTTT
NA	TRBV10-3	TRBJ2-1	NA	CAISELASYNEQFF	TGTGCCATCAGTGAATTGGCTAGCTACAATGAGCAGTTCTTC
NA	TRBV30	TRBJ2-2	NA	CAWRPQGGKNTGELFF	TGTGCCTGGAGACCCCAGGGGGGAAAGAACACCGGGGAGCTGTTTTTT
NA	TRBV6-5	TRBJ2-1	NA	CASSSAGLDGEQFF	TGTGCCAGCAGTTCGGCGGGACTGGATGGTGAGCAGTTCTTC
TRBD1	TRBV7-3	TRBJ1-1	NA	CASSRQGRNTEAFF	TGTGCCAGCAGCAGACAGGGTCGGAACACTGAAGCTTTCTTT
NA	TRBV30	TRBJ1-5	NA	CAWSVQVDQPQHF	TGTGCCTGGAGTGTACAGGTCGATCAGCCCCAGCATTTT
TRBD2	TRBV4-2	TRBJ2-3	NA	CASSQGRLAGAVTDTQYF	TGTGCCAGCAGCCAGGGAAGACTAGCGGGAGCGGTAACAGATACGCAGTATTTT
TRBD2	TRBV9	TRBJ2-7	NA	CASSSYGTTYEQYF	TGTGCCAGCAGCTCCTACGGGACTACCTACGAGCAGTACTTC
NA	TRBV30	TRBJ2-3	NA	CAWSLSTDTQYF	TGTGCCTGGAGCCTTTCCACAGATACGCAGTATTTT
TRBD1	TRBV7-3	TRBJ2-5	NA	CASSMTGTGFETQYF	TGTGCCAGCAGCATGACCGGGACAGGGTTTGAGACCCAGTACTTC
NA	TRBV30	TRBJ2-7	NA	CAWSGHIPEQYF	TGTGCCTGGAGTGGACACATCCCCGAGCAGTACTTC
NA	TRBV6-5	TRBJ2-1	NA	CASSLSGRVHNEQFF	TGTGCCAGCAGCCTAAGCGGTCGAGTCCACAATGAGCAGTTCTTC
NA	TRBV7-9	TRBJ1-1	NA	CASSFLGGIEAFF	TGTGCCAGCAGCTTTCTTGGGGGGATTGAAGCTTTCTTT
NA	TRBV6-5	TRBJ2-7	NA	CASSTQGNEQYF	TGTGCCAGCAGTACGCAGGGAAACGAGCAGTACTTC
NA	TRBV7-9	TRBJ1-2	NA	CASSQLAGDGYTF	TGTGCCAGCAGCCAGCTTGCAGGGGATGGCTACACCTTC
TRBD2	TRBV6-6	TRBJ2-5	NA	CASSRPGTTKETQYF	TGTGCCAGCAGCCGCCCCGGGACTACCAAAGAGACCCAGTACTTC